These 5 T cell receptor beta chains originate from one sample sequenced in a study of blood T cell repertoires in COVID-19. Clones were sequenced by immunoSEQ multiplex PCR, and TCRdb holds only the in-frame ones, with some missing. The sample has about 140,000 clones; less than 90% are singletons. What was sequenced was peripheral blood. The receptors originated from a man in his thirties or forties with COVID-19, enrolled during active disease.

The V and J genes are TRBV27 and TRBJ2-1, with TRBD1 matching 11 bases. The ends lost 3 bases at V and 6 bases at J; junction bases unmatched: 1. Germline values: CDR1 MNHEY, CDR2 SMNVEV (reference sequence). The CDR3 runs to 14 residues. The CDR3 DNA is TGTGCCAGCAGTTTTGGGACAGGGGGCAATGAGCAGTTCTTC. It specifies CASSFGTGGNEQFF.

V usage is TRBV6-2 or TRBV6-3 and J usage is TRBJ1-5; the match to TRBD1 covers 7 bases. CDR1 MNHEY and CDR2 SVGEGT come from the germline V gene. This CDR3 has 13 amino acids. J was trimmed by 7 bases and V by 2 bases; bases with no gene match: 2. The CDR3 bases are TGTGCCAGCAGTTACCAGGGGGACCAGCCCCAGCATTTT. Residues: CASSYQGDQPQHF.

This clone was recorded once. This rearrangement joins TRBV7-9 to TRBJ2-1; D remains unclear. Per germline, CDR1 SEHNR and CDR2 FQNEAQ (reference sequence). The CDR3 is 13 residues long. V was clipped by 5 bases and J by 6 bases, with 11 bases between them. CDR3 nucleotide sequence: TGTGCCAGCAGCGAACTTAGCCTCAATGAGCAGTTCTTC. This encodes CASSELSLNEQFF.

The rearrangement joins TRBV28 to TRBJ1-1; 8 bases line up with TRBD1. CDR1 is MDHEN and CDR2 is SYDVKM in the germline V gene. With V trimmed by 6 bases and J by 4 bases, 4 bases remained unmatched. This CDR3 is built from 13 residues. The CDR3 is CASSVTGVTEAFF. CDR3 nucleotides: TGTGCCAGCAGCGTGACAGGGGTCACTGAAGCTTTCTTT.

The chain carries TRBV4-2 and TRBJ2-7, with TRBD2 as a possible D gene (6 bases). This CDR3 is 16 amino acids long. Germline CDR1 LGHNA, CDR2 YNFKEQ. Trimming stripped 1 base from V and 5 bases from J, with 18 bases between. The CDR3 nucleotides are TGTGCCAGCAGCCAAGGAGGCGGGGCTTGGGTTCACGAGCAGTACTTC. Amino acids: CASSQGGGAWVHEQYF.